Here is one T cell receptor beta chain with its context. This sample was taken from a study of blood T cell repertoires in COVID-19. The overall study: Sample material is recorded as cDNA or gDNA derived from T cells, B-cell-depleted T cells, or PBMCs.

Clones were read by immunoSEQ multiplex PCR, and TCRdb kept only the in-frame ones, dropping some. Among about 330,000 clones listed, around 82% were seen once. Germline V gives CDR1 MNHEY, CDR2 SMNVEV (reference sequence). V gave up 5 bases and J gave up 0 bases; unmatched junction bases: 6. CDR3 length: 18 residues. Sequenced input: peripheral blood. The receptor comes from a woman aged 45-60 years with acute or convalescent COVID-19. The chain links TRBV27 to TRBJ2-6, with TRBD2 identical over 11 bases. In DNA, the CDR3 is TGTGCCAGCAGTCCGGGGACTAGCGGAAGCTCTGGGGCCAACGTCCTGACTTTC. It yields the protein CASSPGTSGSSGANVLTF.